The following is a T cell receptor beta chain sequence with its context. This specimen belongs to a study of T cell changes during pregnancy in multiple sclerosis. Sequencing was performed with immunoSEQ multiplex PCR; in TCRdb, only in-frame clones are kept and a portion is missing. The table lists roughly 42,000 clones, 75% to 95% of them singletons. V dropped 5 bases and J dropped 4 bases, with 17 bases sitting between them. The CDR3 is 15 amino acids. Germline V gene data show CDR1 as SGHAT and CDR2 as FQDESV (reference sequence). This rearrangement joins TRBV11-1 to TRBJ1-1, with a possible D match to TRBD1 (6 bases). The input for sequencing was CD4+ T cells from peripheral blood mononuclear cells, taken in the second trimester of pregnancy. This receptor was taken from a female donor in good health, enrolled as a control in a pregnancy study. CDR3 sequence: CASSEAGGRGTEAFF. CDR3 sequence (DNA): TGTGCCAGCAGCGAAGCGGGGGGGCGCGGCACTGAAGCTTTCTTT.